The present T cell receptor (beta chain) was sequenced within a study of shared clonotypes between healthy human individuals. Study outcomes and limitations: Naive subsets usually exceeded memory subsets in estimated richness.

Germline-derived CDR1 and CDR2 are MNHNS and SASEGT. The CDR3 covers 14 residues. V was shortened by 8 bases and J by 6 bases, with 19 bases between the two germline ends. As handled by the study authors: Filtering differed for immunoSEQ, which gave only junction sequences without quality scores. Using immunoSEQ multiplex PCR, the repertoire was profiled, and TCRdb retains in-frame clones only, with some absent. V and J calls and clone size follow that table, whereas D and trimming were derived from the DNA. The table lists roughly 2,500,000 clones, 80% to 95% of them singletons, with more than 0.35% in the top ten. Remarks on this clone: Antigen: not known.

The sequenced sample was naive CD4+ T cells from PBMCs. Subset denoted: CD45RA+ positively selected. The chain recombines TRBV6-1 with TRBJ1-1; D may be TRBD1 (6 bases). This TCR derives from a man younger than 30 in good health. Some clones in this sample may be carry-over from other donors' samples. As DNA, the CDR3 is TGTGCCAGCGGTTTTGGGACACGATATGCTGAAGCTTTCTTT. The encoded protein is CASGFGTRYAEAFF.